A selection of T cell receptor beta chains follows, all from one sample in a study of monozygotic twins with cystic fibrosis. Some clones are missing from TCRdb's copy, which holds only in-frame ones; the method was immunoSEQ multiplex PCR. This table has approximately 9,700 clones, 91% appearing once. Sequenced input: blood. The receptors were sampled from a boy aged 2 to 10 with cystic fibrosis. The CDR3 runs from the conserved cysteine through the conserved F or W. A D gene is named only where the DNA matches it firmly. Some rows mark clone size as missing; the rest say once, few, many or name a class of expanded clone.

clone size: -; V gene: TRBV7-9; J gene: TRBJ1-2; D gene: -; CDR3 protein: CASSFRGNGYTF; CDR3 DNA: TGTGCCAGCAGCTTTCGGGGGAATGGCTACACCTTC
clone size: once; V gene: TRBV2; J gene: TRBJ1-5; D gene: -; CDR3 protein: CASGEEGYSNQPQHF; CDR3 DNA: TGTGCCAGCGGGGAAGAGGGATATAGCAATCAGCCCCAGCATTTT
clone size: -; V gene: TRBV5-1; J gene: TRBJ2-3; D gene: -; CDR3 protein: CASNAGDTDTQYF; CDR3 DNA: TGCGCCAGCAACGCAGGGGACACAGATACGCAGTATTTT
clone size: -; V gene: TRBV14; J gene: TRBJ2-5; D gene: -; CDR3 protein: CASSPRIQETQYF; CDR3 DNA: TGTGCCAGCAGCCCAAGGATACAAGAGACCCAGTACTTC
clone size: -; V gene: TRBV7-2; J gene: TRBJ2-3; D gene: -; CDR3 protein: CASSSGQTTDTQYF; CDR3 DNA: TGTGCCAGCAGCTCTGGACAGACCACAGATACGCAGTATTTT
clone size: -; V gene: TRBV6-1; J gene: TRBJ1-5; D gene: TRBD1; CDR3 protein: CASSELPGQGNQPQHF; CDR3 DNA: TGTGCCAGCAGTGAACTTCCCGGACAGGGGAATCAGCCCCAGCATTTT
clone size: -; V gene: TRBV29-1; J gene: TRBJ2-7; D gene: -; CDR3 protein: CSVARQSYEQYF; CDR3 DNA: TGCAGCGTTGCCCGACAGTCCTACGAGCAGTACTTC
clone size: -; V gene: TRBV4-2; J gene: TRBJ1-3; D gene: -; CDR3 protein: CASSQDHWHRNTIYF; CDR3 DNA: TGTGCCAGCAGCCAAGATCATTGGCATCGAAACACCATATATTTT
clone size: -; V gene: TRBV9; J gene: TRBJ1-1; D gene: -; CDR3 protein: CASSVGGGAHNTEAFF; CDR3 DNA: TGTGCCAGCAGCGTAGGAGGGGGGGCCCACAACACTGAAGCTTTCTTT
clone size: -; V gene: TRBV7-6; J gene: TRBJ2-3; D gene: TRBD2; CDR3 protein: CASSPSGLAAFTDTQYF; CDR3 DNA: TGTGCCAGCAGCCCCAGTGGCCTAGCGGCTTTCACAGATACGCAGTATTTT
clone size: -; V gene: TRBV30; J gene: TRBJ1-1; D gene: -; CDR3 protein: CAWSPNWGAAEAFF; CDR3 DNA: TGTGCCTGGAGTCCTAATTGGGGGGCTGCTGAAGCTTTCTTT
clone size: -; V gene: TRBV27; J gene: TRBJ2-1; D gene: -; CDR3 protein: CASRVILSYNEQFF; CDR3 DNA: TGTGCCAGCAGAGTTATATTATCCTACAATGAGCAGTTCTTC
clone size: -; V gene: TRBV30; J gene: TRBJ1-2; D gene: -; CDR3 protein: CAWSVHSRNYGYTF; CDR3 DNA: TGTGCCTGGAGTGTACACTCGAGGAACTATGGCTACACCTTC
clone size: -; V gene: TRBV6-5; J gene: TRBJ1-2; D gene: -; CDR3 protein: CASSYRKDSYGYTF; CDR3 DNA: TGTGCCAGCAGTTACCGAAAGGACAGCTATGGCTACACCTTC
clone size: -; V gene: TRBV7-2; J gene: TRBJ2-5; D gene: -; CDR3 protein: CASARGKQETQYF; CDR3 DNA: TGTGCCAGCGCCAGGGGCAAACAAGAGACCCAGTACTTC
clone size: -; V gene: TRBV4-3; J gene: TRBJ1-2; D gene: -; CDR3 protein: CASSQDHSGSAYGYTF; CDR3 DNA: TGCGCCAGCAGCCAAGACCACTCGGGGAGCGCCTATGGCTACACCTTC
clone size: -; V gene: TRBV7-9; J gene: TRBJ2-5; D gene: -; CDR3 protein: CASSLGADNQETQYF; CDR3 DNA: TGTGCCAGCAGCTTAGGGGCGGACAACCAAGAGACCCAGTACTTC
clone size: -; V gene: TRBV11-2; J gene: TRBJ1-1; D gene: -; CDR3 protein: CASSLEGRENTEAFF; CDR3 DNA: TGTGCCAGCAGCTTAGAGGGCAGGGAGAACACTGAAGCTTTCTTT
clone size: -; V gene: TRBV19; J gene: TRBJ2-6; D gene: -; CDR3 protein: CAVLGPGNSGANVLTF; CDR3 DNA: TGTGCCGTCCTAGGACCAGGGAACTCTGGGGCCAACGTCCTGACTTTC
clone size: once; V gene: TRBV7-2; J gene: TRBJ2-2; D gene: -; CDR3 protein: CASSMGQNTGELFF; CDR3 DNA: TGTGCCAGCAGCATGGGACAGAACACCGGGGAGCTGTTTTTT
clone size: -; V gene: TRBV2; J gene: TRBJ1-1; D gene: -; CDR3 protein: CASNGGTEAFF; CDR3 DNA: TGTGCCAGCAACGGAGGGACTGAAGCTTTCTTT
clone size: -; V gene: TRBV19; J gene: TRBJ2-3; D gene: TRBD1; CDR3 protein: CASQTGASTDTQYF; CDR3 DNA: TGTGCCAGCCAGACAGGGGCTAGCACAGATACGCAGTATTTT
clone size: few; V gene: TRBV2; J gene: TRBJ1-1; D gene: -; CDR3 protein: CASFPDGLNTEAFF; CDR3 DNA: TGTGCCAGCTTTCCGGACGGATTGAACACTGAAGCTTTCTTT
clone size: -; V gene: TRBV2; J gene: TRBJ2-5; D gene: -; CDR3 protein: CASTNSGNRGETQYF; CDR3 DNA: TGTGCCAGCACCAACTCGGGTAATAGAGGAGAGACCCAGTACTTC
clone size: -; V gene: TRBV6-1; J gene: TRBJ2-7; D gene: -; CDR3 protein: CASSEGFEGNYEQYF; CDR3 DNA: TGTGCCAGCAGTGAAGGATTCGAGGGCAACTACGAGCAGTACTTC
clone size: -; V gene: TRBV2; J gene: TRBJ1-3; D gene: -; CDR3 protein: CASSGDIRSGNTIYF; CDR3 DNA: TGTGCCAGCAGTGGTGACATACGCTCTGGAAACACCATATATTTT
clone size: -; V gene: TRBV14; J gene: TRBJ2-3; D gene: TRBD1; CDR3 protein: CASGPRTGGDTQYF; CDR3 DNA: TGTGCCAGCGGCCCCAGGACAGGGGGAGATACGCAGTATTTT
clone size: -; V gene: TRBV2; J gene: TRBJ2-4; D gene: -; CDR3 protein: CASSRDPQTQYF; CDR3 DNA: TGTGCCAGCAGTCGGGACCCTCAGACTCAGTACTTC
clone size: -; V gene: TRBV5-1; J gene: TRBJ2-2; D gene: -; CDR3 protein: CASSLGPKIGELFF; CDR3 DNA: TGCGCCAGCAGCTTGGGCCCTAAAATCGGGGAGCTGTTTTTT
clone size: once; V gene: TRBV5-6; J gene: TRBJ2-7; D gene: TRBD2; CDR3 protein: CASSLDSGGQYEQYF; CDR3 DNA: TGTGCCAGCAGCTTGGATAGCGGGGGACAATACGAGCAGTACTTC
clone size: once; V gene: TRBV30; J gene: TRBJ1-3; D gene: -; CDR3 protein: CAWSVRYGGSGNTIYF; CDR3 DNA: TGTGCCTGGAGTGTACGGTATGGTGGCTCTGGAAACACCATATATTTT
clone size: few; V gene: TRBV2; J gene: TRBJ1-6; D gene: -; CDR3 protein: CASTTGGNSPLHF; CDR3 DNA: TGTGCCAGCACTACCGGGGGCAATTCACCCCTCCACTTT
clone size: -; V gene: TRBV5-1; J gene: TRBJ2-3; D gene: -; CDR3 protein: CASSLPGPQDTQYF; CDR3 DNA: TGCGCCAGCAGCCTACCGGGTCCCCAGGATACGCAGTATTTT
clone size: -; V gene: TRBV27; J gene: TRBJ1-1; D gene: -; CDR3 protein: CASIPTGRTEAFF; CDR3 DNA: TGTGCCAGCATCCCGACAGGCAGGACTGAAGCTTTCTTT
clone size: -; V gene: TRBV9; J gene: TRBJ1-1; D gene: -; CDR3 protein: CASSVGGSNTEAFF; CDR3 DNA: TGTGCCAGCAGCGTAGGTGGGAGTAACACTGAAGCTTTCTTT
clone size: once; V gene: TRBV7-3; J gene: TRBJ1-1; D gene: -; CDR3 protein: CASSFIKGGQAFF; CDR3 DNA: TGTGCCAGCAGCTTTATTAAAGGGGGACAAGCTTTCTTT
clone size: -; V gene: TRBV5-1; J gene: TRBJ2-6; D gene: TRBD1; CDR3 protein: CASSLGQGVGANVLTF; CDR3 DNA: TGCGCCAGCAGCCTAGGACAGGGGGTTGGGGCCAACGTCCTGACTTTC
clone size: -; V gene: TRBV30; J gene: TRBJ1-1; D gene: TRBD1; CDR3 protein: CAWSPAPGQGNTEAFF; CDR3 DNA: TGTGCCTGGAGCCCGGCCCCGGGACAGGGTAACACTGAAGCTTTCTTT
clone size: -; V gene: TRBV4-2; J gene: TRBJ2-2; D gene: -; CDR3 protein: CASSHTGSTGELFF; CDR3 DNA: TGTGCCAGCAGCCATACAGGGTCCACCGGGGAGCTGTTTTTT
clone size: -; V gene: TRBV4-3; J gene: TRBJ2-7; D gene: -; CDR3 protein: CASSLGVTGSIYEQYF; CDR3 DNA: TGCGCCAGCAGCCTGGGCGTTACCGGGTCGATCTACGAGCAGTACTTC
clone size: -; V gene: TRBV5-1; J gene: TRBJ1-1; D gene: TRBD1; CDR3 protein: CASSFGTGEAFF; CDR3 DNA: TGCGCCAGCAGCTTCGGGACAGGGGAAGCTTTCTTT
clone size: -; V gene: TRBV6-5; J gene: TRBJ1-1; D gene: -; CDR3 protein: CASRRTIAEAFF; CDR3 DNA: TGTGCCAGCAGGAGGACTATTGCTGAAGCTTTCTTT
clone size: -; V gene: TRBV7-2; J gene: TRBJ1-1; D gene: -; CDR3 protein: CASSPSGGAEAFF; CDR3 DNA: TGTGCCAGCAGCCCAAGCGGGGGGGCTGAAGCTTTCTTT
clone size: -; V gene: TRBV29-1; J gene: TRBJ2-3; D gene: TRBD2; CDR3 protein: CSAETGGTDTQYF; CDR3 DNA: TGCAGCGCCGAGACGGGGGGAACAGATACGCAGTATTTT
clone size: -; V gene: TRBV4-2; J gene: TRBJ2-2; D gene: TRBD2; CDR3 protein: CASSQWSLAGGREDTGELFF; CDR3 DNA: TGTGCCAGCAGCCAATGGAGTCTGGCGGGGGGGCGCGAAGACACCGGGGAGCTGTTTTTT
clone size: once; V gene: TRBV7-2; J gene: TRBJ2-1; D gene: TRBD2; CDR3 protein: CASSPSGGVNNEQFF; CDR3 DNA: TGTGCCAGCAGCCCTAGCGGGGGGGTAAACAATGAGCAGTTCTTC
clone size: -; V gene: TRBV18; J gene: TRBJ2-5; D gene: TRBD1; CDR3 protein: CASSRTGTGVQETQYF; CDR3 DNA: TGTGCCAGCTCACGGACCGGGACAGGGGTACAAGAGACCCAGTACTTC